This T cell receptor (beta chain) derives from a study of neurological immune-mediated disorders. Sorted libraries used about 1 million CD4+ or CD8+ T cells. Germline CDR1 reads SNHLY; CDR2 reads FYNNEI. The CDR3 runs 18 residues. Synthesis of cDNA used 5'RACE (with 10-nucleotide random UMIs). Via MiXCR, TCRdb re-called the 5' RACE reads, giving one row per CDR3 protein. Among some 5,000 distinct CDR3 sequences listed, about a quarter were seen once. In the case of this clonotype: One base away lies a much larger clone, so this may be a sequencing read error.

The chain carries TRBV2 and TRBJ1-5; 9 positions match TRBD1. The sequencing sample was made of CD8+ T cells from blood. The TCR comes from a woman aged 60-70 years with HTLV-1-associated myelopathy (HAM/TSP). CDR3 sequence reads: CASSELTFMGQGNQTQHF. The CDR3 region has the DNA TGTGCCAGCAGTGAATTGACTTTTATGGGACAGGGCAATCAGACCCAGCATTTT. The full variable domain, with the rest looked up from reference TRBV2 and TRBJ1-5, is EPEVTQTPSHQVTQMGQEVILRCVPISNHLYFYWYRQILGQKVEFLVSFYNNEISEKSEIFDDQFSVERPDGSNFTLKIRSTKLEDSAMYFCASSELTFMGQGNQTQHFGDGTRLSIL.